A single T cell receptor beta chain is shown here with its context. No antigen is known for it. This specimen comes from a study of shared clonotypes between healthy human individuals. Deletions cut 5 bases from V and 3 bases from J, with 22 bases between. CDR1 is LNHNV and CDR2 is YYDKDF in the germline V gene (reference sequence). The CDR3 covers 17 residues. Original handling: As immunoSEQ supplied junction-only sequences (without quality scores), filtering differed. Here immunoSEQ multiplex PCR was the method, and the copy in TCRdb shows in-frame clones only, minus some. V and J calls and clone size come straight from that table; D and trimming were deduced from the DNA. The sample records 2,500,000 or so clones, approximately 93% being singletons. Whole-study findings and limits: Exclusively blood specimens were collected; tissue repertoires likely differ.

The study drew all its donors from Caucasian adults living in Nashville, Tennessee. The split of CD4+ cells yielded CD45RA+ naive and CD45RA-negative memory subsets. The source of this sequence is a man aged 18 to 30 in good health. Some clones in this sample may be carry-over from other donors' samples. This rearrangement joins TRBV15 to TRBJ1-1; D perhaps matches TRBD1 (6 bases). The sample was naive CD4+ T cells from PBMCs. Subset in this sample: CD45RA+ positively selected. CDR3 in DNA: TGTGCCACCAGCGGCCCTGGAACAGGGAGGCCCTACACTGAAGCTTTCTTT. Its protein is CATSGPGTGRPYTEAFF.